This T cell receptor beta chain emerged from a study of OX40 agonist ivuxolimab in advanced cancers. On the study more broadly: Patients were treated with intravenous ivuxolimab, dosed at 0.01 to 10 mg/kg and infused every 2 weeks. Overall study findings and caveats: Circulating CD4+ and CD8+ T cells showed clonal expansion by week 6 at 0.1 to 3.0 mg/kg. It was not determined which antigens were specifically recognized by the peripheral T cells that had undergone clonal expansion. The study found that CD8+ T cells averaged more expanded clones than CD4+.

Repertoires were generated with immunoSEQ multiplex PCR, while TCRdb's copy carries only in-frame clones and drops some. The table lists 20,000 to 25,000 clones, roughly 91% of them singletons. In its sample, this clone was seen a few times. No antigen is known for it. The CDR3 runs 14 residues. V lost 5 bases and J lost 5; bases outside the gene matches: 6. The germline V gene encodes CDR1 MNHEY and CDR2 SMNVEV (reference sequence). The sequence came from an adult with an advanced solid tumor such as melanoma, head and neck, liver or kidney cancer. The rearrangement uses TRBV27 and TRBJ1-5, with 7 bases aligning to TRBD1. This specimen was CD4+ or CD8+ T cells sorted from blood, taken in a trial of the OX40 agonist ivuxolimab. The CDR3 nucleotides are TGTGCCAGCAGTCCTACAGGGGCACATCAGCCCCAGCATTTT. It translates to CASSPTGAHQPQHF.